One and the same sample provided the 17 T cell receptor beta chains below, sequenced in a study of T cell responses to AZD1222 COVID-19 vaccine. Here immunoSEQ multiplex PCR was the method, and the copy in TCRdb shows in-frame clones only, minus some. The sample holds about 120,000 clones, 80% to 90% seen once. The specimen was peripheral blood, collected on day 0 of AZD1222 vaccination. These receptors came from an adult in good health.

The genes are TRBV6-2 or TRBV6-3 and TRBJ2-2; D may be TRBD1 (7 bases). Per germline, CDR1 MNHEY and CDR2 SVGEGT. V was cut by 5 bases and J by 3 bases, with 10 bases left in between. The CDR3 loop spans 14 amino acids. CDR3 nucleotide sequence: TGTGCCAGCAGTCTCAGGGGGGACACCGGGGAGCTGTTTTTT. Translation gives CASSLRGDTGELFF.

CDR3 region: CASSRDGESPLHF. The DNA for the CDR3 is TGTGCCAGCAGTCGGGACGGCGAATCACCCCTCCACTTT. The chain has TRBV7-3 and TRBJ1-6, with D tentatively TRBD1 (5 bases). Per the germline V gene, CDR1 is SGHTA and CDR2 is FQGTGA. This CDR3 is built from 13 residues. Trimming cost V 6 bases and J 10 bases, with 13 bases left between them.

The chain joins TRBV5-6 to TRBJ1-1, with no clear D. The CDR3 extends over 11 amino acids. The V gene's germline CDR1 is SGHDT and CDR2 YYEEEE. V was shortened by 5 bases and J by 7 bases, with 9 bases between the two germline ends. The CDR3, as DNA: TGTGCCAGCAGTTTTGAGGATGAAGCTTTCTTT. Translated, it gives CASSFEDEAFF.

CDR3: CASSRREDTGELFF. The CDR3 bases are TGTGCCAGTAGTAGGCGGGAGGACACCGGGGAGCTGTTTTTT. V and J are TRBV19 and TRBJ2-2, with TRBD2 matching 8 bases. Trimming at V came to 4 bases and at J to 3 bases, leaving 1 base not matched to a gene. The CDR3 length is 14 residues. The V gene's germline CDR1 is LNHDA and CDR2 SQIVND (reference sequence).

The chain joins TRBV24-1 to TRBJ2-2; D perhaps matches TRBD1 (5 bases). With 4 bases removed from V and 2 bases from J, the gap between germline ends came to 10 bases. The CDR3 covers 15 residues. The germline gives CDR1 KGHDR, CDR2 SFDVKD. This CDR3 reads CATSDPTDNTGELFF. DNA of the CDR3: TGTGCCACCAGTGACCCGACAGACAACACCGGGGAGCTGTTTTTT.

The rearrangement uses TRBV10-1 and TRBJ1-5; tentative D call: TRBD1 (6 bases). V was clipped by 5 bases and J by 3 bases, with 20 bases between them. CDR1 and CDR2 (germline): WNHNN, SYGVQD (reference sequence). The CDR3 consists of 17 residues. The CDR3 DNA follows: TGCGCCAGCAGTTACTACCTCCGGGACACACACAATCAGCCCCAGCATTTT. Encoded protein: CASSYYLRDTHNQPQHF.

The CDR3 coding sequence is TGTGCCAGCAGCTTAACTTGGACTAGCGCCTACAATGAGCAGTTCTTC. Protein sequence: CASSLTWTSAYNEQFF. The chain recombines TRBV11-3 with TRBJ2-1; 9 bases are shared with TRBD2. Per the germline V gene, CDR1 is SGHNT and CDR2 is YENEEA. The CDR3 is made up of 16 amino acids. V was pared by 2 bases and J by 2 bases, with 4 bases of the junction left unmatched.

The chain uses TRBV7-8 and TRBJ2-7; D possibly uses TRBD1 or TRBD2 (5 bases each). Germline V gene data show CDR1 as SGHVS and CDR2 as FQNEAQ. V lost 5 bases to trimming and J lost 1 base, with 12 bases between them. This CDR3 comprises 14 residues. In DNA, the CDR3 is TGTGCCAGCAGCCCGACGGGACGTTCCTACGAGCAGTACTTC. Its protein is CASSPTGRSYEQYF. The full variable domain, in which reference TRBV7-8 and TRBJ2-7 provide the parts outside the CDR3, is GAGVSQSPRYKVAKRGQDVALRCDPISGHVSLFWYQQALGQGPEFLTYFQNEAQLDKSGLPSDRFFAERPEGSVSTLKIQRTQQEDSAVYLCASSPTGRSYEQYFGPGTRLTVT.

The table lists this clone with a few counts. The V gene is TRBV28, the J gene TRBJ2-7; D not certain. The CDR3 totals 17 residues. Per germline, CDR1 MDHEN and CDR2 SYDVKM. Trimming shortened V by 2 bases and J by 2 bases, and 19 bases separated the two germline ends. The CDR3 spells CASSLMSRSTLPYEQYF. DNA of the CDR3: TGTGCCAGCAGTTTAATGAGTAGGAGTACCCTCCCCTACGAGCAGTACTTC.

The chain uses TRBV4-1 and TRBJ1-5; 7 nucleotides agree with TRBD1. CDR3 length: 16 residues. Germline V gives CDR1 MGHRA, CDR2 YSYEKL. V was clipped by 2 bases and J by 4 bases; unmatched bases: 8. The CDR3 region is CASSQTGQAGNQPQHF. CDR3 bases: TGCGCCAGCAGCCAAACCGGACAGGCTGGAAATCAGCCCCAGCATTTT.

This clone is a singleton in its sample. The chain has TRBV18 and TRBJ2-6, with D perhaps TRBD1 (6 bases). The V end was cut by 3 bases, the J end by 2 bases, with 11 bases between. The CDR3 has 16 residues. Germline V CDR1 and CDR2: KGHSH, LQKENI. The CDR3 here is CASSPLQGTGANVLTF. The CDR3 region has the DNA TGTGCCAGCTCACCTCTGCAGGGGACTGGGGCCAACGTCCTGACTTTC. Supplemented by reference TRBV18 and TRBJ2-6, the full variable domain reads NAGVMQNPRHLVRRRGQEARLRCSPMKGHSHVYWYRQLPEEGLKFMVYLQKENIIDESGMPKERFSAEFPKEGPSILRIQQVVRGDSAAYFCASSPLQGTGANVLTFGAGSRLTVL.

Written as DNA, the CDR3 is TGCGCCAGCAGCACGGGACAGAAAGAGACCCAGTACTTC. Its protein product is CASSTGQKETQYF. This chain uses TRBV5-1 with TRBJ2-5, with 7 bases lining up with TRBD1. V gave up 4 bases and J gave up 3 bases; unmatched junction bases: 3. There are 13 residues in the CDR3. The germline V gene has CDR1 SGHRS and CDR2 YFSETQ.

The CDR3 bases are TGTGCCAAAGCCCGACATTTCCCGGTTTTTCTTAGCACAGATACGCAGTATTTT. Translation: CAKARHFPVFLSTDTQYF. J is TRBJ2-3 and V is TRBV7-3, with unresolved D. This CDR3 contains 18 residues. Deletions cut 10 bases from V and 0 bases from J, with 26 bases between. Germline V gene sequence: CDR1 SGHTA, CDR2 FQGTGA.

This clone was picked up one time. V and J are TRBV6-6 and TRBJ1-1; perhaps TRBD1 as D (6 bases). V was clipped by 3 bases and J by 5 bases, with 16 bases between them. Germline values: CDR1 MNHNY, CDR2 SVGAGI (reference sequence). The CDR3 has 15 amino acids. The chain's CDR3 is CASSYEDGRGTEAFF. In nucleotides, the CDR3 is TGTGCCAGCAGTTATGAGGACGGCAGGGGAACTGAAGCTTTCTTT.

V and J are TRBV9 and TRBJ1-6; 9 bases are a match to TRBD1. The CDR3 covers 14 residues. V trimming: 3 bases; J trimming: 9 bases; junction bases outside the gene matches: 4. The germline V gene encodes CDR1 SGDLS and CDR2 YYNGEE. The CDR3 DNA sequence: TGTGCCAGCAGCGGCGGGACAGGGCTTTCACCCCTCCACTTT. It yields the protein CASSGGTGLSPLHF.

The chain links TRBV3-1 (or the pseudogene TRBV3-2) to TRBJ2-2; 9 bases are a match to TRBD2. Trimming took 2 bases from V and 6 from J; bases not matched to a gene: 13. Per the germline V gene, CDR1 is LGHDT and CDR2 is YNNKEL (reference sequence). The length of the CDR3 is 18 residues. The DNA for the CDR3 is TGTGCCAGCAGCCAATGGATGGTCGCGGGAGGGCCTTCCGGGGAGCTGTTTTTT. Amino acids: CASSQWMVAGGPSGELFF.

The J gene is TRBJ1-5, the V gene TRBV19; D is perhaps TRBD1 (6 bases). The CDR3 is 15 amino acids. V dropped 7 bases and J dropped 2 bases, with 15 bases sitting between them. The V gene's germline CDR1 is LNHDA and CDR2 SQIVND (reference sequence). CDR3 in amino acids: CASNYGKGGNQPQHF. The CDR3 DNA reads TGTGCCAGTAACTATGGGAAGGGGGGCAATCAGCCCCAGCATTTT.